This TCR beta chain was identified during a study of beta chain features in type 1 diabetes. Study in general: Cell yields, gender and age were similar in healthy donors and patients. Broader study findings: VDJ junctions sequenced from type 1 diabetes patients showed fewer insertions and more deletions. Any HLA type influence on TCRB rearrangement was left unresolved here.

Expressed TCRB transcripts were sequenced, since all the RNA that had been isolated was reverse transcribed. Profiled with immunoSEQ multiplex PCR; TCRdb holds only in-frame clones, not every one. The repertoire holds 120,000 to 150,000 clones, with less than 9% as singletons. Remarks on this clone: Its target is unknown.

CDR1 is SEHNR, CDR2 FQNEAQ, per germline (reference sequence). Trimming at V came to 1 base and at J to 6 bases, leaving 15 bases not matched to a gene. The CDR3 has 19 amino acids. Sorting that relied on CD45RO/CCR7/CD25/CD127/CD95/CD27 yielded CD4+ naive, central memory, regulatory and stem cell-like memory cells. Specimen: central memory CD4+ T cells from blood. The chain links TRBV7-9 to TRBJ2-1, with 10 bases that match TRBD2. This receptor was identified in a woman younger than 45 in good health. The CDR3 bases are TGTGCCAGCAGCTTAGTAGTCGGGACTAGCGAAAGAACCTTCAATGAGCAGTTCTTC. Its protein product is CASSLVVGTSERTFNEQFF.